This entry lists 30 T cell receptor beta chains sequenced from one sample in a study of early T cells in non-severe SARS-CoV-2 infection. Using its own MiXCR run on the 5' RACE reads, TCRdb lists one record per CDR3 protein. Among roughly 99,000 distinct CDR3 sequences listed, roughly 12% were seen once. Sequenced material: whole blood, taken at baseline. The receptors shown here come from an adult who was a healthcare worker with PCR-confirmed SARS-CoV-2 infection or an uninfected control (not recorded which).

V and J are TRBV27 and TRBJ1-6, with a possible D match to TRBD1 (5 bases). The CDR3 extends over 14 amino acids. Germline V gene data show CDR1 as MNHEY and CDR2 as SMNVEV (reference sequence). V was cut by 5 bases and J by 6 bases, with 11 bases left in between. The CDR3 region is CASSLGTVNSPLHF. The DNA of the CDR3 is TGTGCCAGCAGTCTCGGGACGGTTAATTCACCCCTCCACTTT.

The V and J genes are TRBV20-1 and TRBJ2-7; TRBD2 might be the D (6 bases). The CDR3 is 15 residues long. Germline loops: CDR1 DFQATT, CDR2 SNEGSKA (reference sequence). V was cut by 1 base and J by 2 bases, with 15 bases left in between. In DNA form, the CDR3 reads TGCAGTGCTAGAGTTCGGAGGGACCGACCCTACGAGCAGTACTTC. The encoded protein is CSARVRRDRPYEQYF.

This clonotype was found many times. The rearrangement links TRBV7-9 to TRBJ2-1; D unresolved. Trimming removed 5 bases from V and 6 bases from J, with 8 bases in between. CDR1 and CDR2 (germline): SEHNR, FQNEAQ (reference sequence). This CDR3 has 12 residues. CDR3 protein: CASSPDRNEQFF. The CDR3 nucleotides are TGTGCCAGCAGCCCTGACCGCAATGAGCAGTTCTTC. The variable domain in full, with the rest retrieved from reference TRBV7-9 and TRBJ2-1, is DTGVSQNPRHKITKRGQNVTFRCDPISEHNRLYWYRQTLGQGPEFLTYFQNEAQLEKSRLLSDRFSAERPKGSFSTLEIQRTEQGDSAMYLCASSPDRNEQFFGPGTRLTVL.

There are many counts of this clonotype. The junction departs from the called germline gene at one end, perhaps through a read error. The rearrangement uses TRBV6-1 and TRBJ1-2; weak D call: TRBD1 (6 bases). This CDR3 region has 15 residues. CDR1 MNHNS and CDR2 SASEGT come from the germline V gene. CDR3 nucleotide sequence: TGTGCCAACAGTGAAAGGCCCGGGACACCACCTGGCTACACCTTC. This translates into CANSERPGTPPGYTF.

The rearrangement uses TRBV28 and TRBJ1-2; 9 bases are a match to TRBD1. Germline V gives CDR1 MDHEN, CDR2 SYDVKM. CDR3 length: 13 residues. J lost 7 bases, V lost 5 bases, and 5 bases had no gene match. The CDR3 loop is CASSRGQGAGYTF. DNA for the CDR3: TGTGCCAGCAGTCGGGGACAGGGCGCTGGCTACACCTTC.

This clonotype appeared a few times. The chain is built from TRBV7-8 and TRBJ1-4; perhaps TRBD1 as D (5 bases). CDR3 length: 15 amino acids. Deletions cut 1 base from V and 8 bases from J, with 14 bases between. Germline V gene lookup returns CDR1 SGHVS and CDR2 FQNEAQ. The CDR3 reads CASSLGTGAWEKLFF. CDR3 nucleotide sequence: TGTGCCAGCAGCTTAGGGACCGGGGCGTGGGAAAAACTGTTTTTT.

This clonotype has ten or more counts. The chain carries TRBV12-3 or TRBV12-4 and TRBJ1-1; the D gene is possibly TRBD1 (6 bases). Between the trimmed V and J ends, which lost 5 bases and 4 bases, there was a span of 11 bases. CDR3 length: 13 amino acids. The CDR3 DNA reads TGTGCCAGCAGTCAAGGACAGACCACTGAAGCTTTCTTT. Residues: CASSQGQTTEAFF.

Only a few counts were recorded for this clonotype. J is TRBJ1-1 and V is TRBV18; D perhaps matches TRBD1 (6 bases). The germline gives CDR1 KGHSH, CDR2 LQKENI. CDR3 length: 14 amino acids. Trimming left V 6 bases short and J 7 bases short, with 18 bases between. CDR3 loop: CASSPLTGSGEAFF. As DNA, the CDR3 is TGTGCCAGCTCTCCCTTGACAGGCAGCGGTGAAGCTTTCTTT.

The genes are TRBV11-3 and TRBJ2-5; D gene ambiguous. The V gene's germline CDR1 is SGHNT and CDR2 YENEEA. CDR3 length equals 15 residues. Between the trimmed V and J ends, which lost 0 bases and 1 base, there was a span of 9 bases. CDR3 bases: TGTGCCAGCAGCTTAGATGGTGGCAGCCAAGAGACCCAGTACTTC. This sequence encodes CASSLDGGSQETQYF.

The chain joins TRBV12-3 or TRBV12-4 to TRBJ2-1; D is unresolved. The germline V and J ends were trimmed by 6 bases and 0 bases, with 6 bases remaining between them. The CDR3 spans 13 residues. The DNA of the CDR3 is TGTGCCAGCAGCCGGAGCTCCTACAATGAGCAGTTCTTC. Translating gives CASSRSSYNEQFF.

The sample holds a few counts of this clonotype. For the CDR3, the DNA is TGTGCCAGCAGCTTAATGAGCACTGGGCAGTTCTTC. Translating gives CASSLMSTGQFF. The chain joins TRBV11-2 to TRBJ2-1; D is uncertain. Germline V lookup: CDR1 SGHAT, CDR2 FQNNGV. The CDR3 length is 12 residues. V dropped 2 bases and J dropped 12 bases, with 11 bases sitting between them. Looking up the rest from reference TRBV11-2 and TRBJ2-1 gives the full variable domain: EAGVAQSPRYKIIEKRQSVAFWCNPISGHATLYWYQQILGQGPKLLIQFQNNGVVDDSQLPKDRFSAERLKGVDSTLKIQPAKLEDSAVYLCASSLMSTGQFFGPGTRLTVL.

This clonotype was detected many times. The chain is built from TRBV10-3 and TRBJ2-7; 7 nucleotides line up with TRBD2. The V and J ends lost 6 bases and 4 bases, in that order; junction bases with no gene match: 9. CDR1 is ENHRY, CDR2 SYGVKD, per germline. This CDR3 has 14 amino acids. CDR3 sequence: CAISRSGISYEQYF. The CDR3 DNA reads as TGTGCCATCAGCCGGAGCGGGATTTCTTACGAGCAGTACTTC.

The rearrangement joins TRBV18 to TRBJ1-5; D remains ambiguous. Looked up from germline, CDR1 is KGHSH and CDR2 is LQKENI. Trimming cost V 6 bases and J 5 bases, with 8 bases left between them. This CDR3 is built from 12 residues. The CDR3 sequence: CASSPDDQPQHF. The CDR3 region has the DNA TGTGCCAGCTCCCCCGACGATCAGCCCCAGCATTTT.

The rearrangement joins TRBV6-5 to TRBJ2-7, with D hard to call. The V gene's germline CDR1 is MNHEY and CDR2 SVGAGI. This CDR3 comprises 13 residues. Between the trimmed V and J ends, which lost 4 bases and 2 bases, there was a span of 9 bases. The CDR3 nucleotides read TGTGCCAGCAGTTCGACTGGAACCTACGAGCAGTACTTC. Residues: CASSSTGTYEQYF.

This clonotype was counted ten times or more. At one end, the junction sequence differs from germline, possibly due to a read error. V usage is TRBV27 and J usage is TRBJ1-3; no definite D call. CDR1 and CDR2 from the germline V gene are MNHEY and SMNVEV (reference sequence). The CDR3 sequence is 13 residues long. The chain's CDR3 is CASRPGPKGSSLF. The CDR3 bases are TGTGCCAGCAGACCCGGCCCCAAGGGATCTTCGCTCTTT.

This clonotype appeared many times. This chain uses TRBV11-3 with TRBJ2-1, with unresolved D. Germline V CDR1 and CDR2: SGHNT, YENEEA. V lost 0 bases to trimming and J lost 4 bases, with 4 bases between them. CDR3 length: 13 amino acids. The CDR3 loop reads CASSLEAYNEQFF. The CDR3 nucleotides read TGTGCCAGCAGCTTAGAGGCGTACAATGAGCAGTTCTTC.

The sample holds a few counts of this clonotype. This chain connects TRBV6-1 to TRBJ2-5; D is possibly TRBD1 (5 bases). CDR3 size: 13 residues. Germline V gene sequence: CDR1 MNHNS, CDR2 SASEGT. Trimming shortened V by 3 bases and J by 6 bases, and 11 bases separated the two germline ends. The DNA of the CDR3 is TGTGCCAGCAGTGACAGGGCAGTAAAGACCCAGTACTTC. Amino acids: CASSDRAVKTQYF.

The chain is built from TRBV12-3 or TRBV12-4 and TRBJ2-7; D may be TRBD2 (5 bases). This CDR3 region has 16 residues. V was clipped by 4 bases and J by 5 bases, with 21 bases between them. The CDR3 DNA is TGTGCCAGCAGTTCCCGGGATGCAGCTTCCCTCCACGAGCAGTACTTC. Translating gives CASSSRDAASLHEQYF.

This clonotype was seen more than once but under ten times. The chain is built from TRBV5-6 and TRBJ2-3, with a weak D call TRBD1 (6 bases). The CDR3 is 12 amino acids. V lost 4 bases and J 7 bases, leaving 10 bases between the germline ends. CDR1 and CDR2 (germline): SGHDT, YYEEEE. The CDR3 is CASSEGQNTQYF. DNA for the CDR3: TGTGCCAGCAGCGAGGGACAAAATACGCAGTATTTT.

The chain recombines TRBV20-1 with TRBJ1-2; weak D call: TRBD1 (5 bases). V was pared by 5 bases and J by 5 bases, with 24 bases between. The length of the CDR3 is 16 residues. The germline V gene has CDR1 DFQATT and CDR2 SNEGSKA (reference sequence). CDR3 coding DNA: TGCAGTGCTCCCAGGGCCTTAAGGGACCTAAATTATGGCTACACCTTC. Protein product: CSAPRALRDLNYGYTF.

This clonotype was seen many times. The chain is built from TRBV6-5 and TRBJ1-6; 7 bases are a match to TRBD1. The CDR3 covers 17 residues. Germline CDR1 MNHEY, CDR2 SVGAGI. The trim removed 6 bases at V and 3 bases at J, leaving 11 bases unmatched. The CDR3 reads CASRLTGRANYNSPLHF. DNA of the CDR3: TGTGCCAGCAGACTGACAGGGAGGGCTAACTATAATTCACCCCTCCACTTT.

There are a few counts of this clonotype. The J gene is TRBJ1-1, the V gene TRBV5-1; TRBD1 matches at 7 bases. The CDR3 loop spans 14 amino acids. The germline V gene has CDR1 SGHRS and CDR2 YFSETQ. The junction had 6 bases not matched to a gene; V was cut back by 3 bases and J by 4 bases. CDR3 sequence: CASSSLSGGTEAFF. CDR3 bases: TGCGCCAGCAGCTCCCTCTCAGGGGGCACTGAAGCTTTCTTT.

This clonotype was counted ten times or more. The chain combines TRBV14 with TRBJ1-1; D may be TRBD1 (5 bases). Germline V gives CDR1 SGHDN, CDR2 FVKESK. Deletions cut 2 bases from V and 3 bases from J, with 13 bases between. This CDR3 is 15 amino acids long. The CDR3 DNA reads as TGTGCCAGCAGCCAACGCTCAGGGATTGACACTGAAGCTTTCTTT. This gives the protein CASSQRSGIDTEAFF.

The chain is built from TRBV19 and TRBJ1-6; D is ambiguous. The CDR3 spans 16 residues. Trimming stripped 3 bases from V and 0 bases from J, with 9 bases between. Germline CDR1 and CDR2: LNHDA and SQIVND (reference sequence). In DNA, the CDR3 is TGTGCCAGTAGTATCACGCGGAGCTCCTATAATTCACCCCTCCACTTT. Translating it yields CASSITRSSYNSPLHF. Based on the CDR3 plus reference TRBV19 and TRBJ1-6, the full variable domain is DGGITQSPKYLFRKEGQNVTLSCEQNLNHDAMYWYRQDPGQGLRLIYYSQIVNDFQKGDIAEGYSVSREKKESFPLTVTSAQKNPTAFYLCASSITRSSYNSPLHFGNGTRLTVT.

This chain joins TRBV3-1 and TRBJ2-5; 8 nucleotides line up with TRBD2. The CDR3 is 16 residues long. J gave up 2 bases and V 3 bases, and 8 bases lay outside the gene matches. The germline CDR1 and CDR2 sequences are LGHDT and YNNKEL (reference sequence). CDR3 bases: TGTGCCAGCAGCCAGGTAGCGGGGTGGCGGCAAGAGACCCAGTACTTC. This gives the protein CASSQVAGWRQETQYF.

This clonotype was seen at least ten times. The genes are TRBV7-9 and TRBJ2-7; 7 positions match TRBD1. The CDR3 contains 13 residues. V dropped 4 bases and J dropped 4; count of bases not matched to a gene: 4. Per the germline V gene, CDR1 is SEHNR and CDR2 is FQNEAQ (reference sequence). The CDR3 region is CASSSGQPYEQYF. The CDR3 DNA follows: TGTGCCAGCAGCTCGGGACAGCCTTACGAGCAGTACTTC.

This clonotype was counted only a few times. The J gene is TRBJ1-3, the V gene TRBV3-1; D call uncertain. This CDR3 is 16 amino acids long. Germline V gene data show CDR1 as LGHDT and CDR2 as YNNKEL (reference sequence). V gave up 4 bases and J gave up 4 bases, with 17 bases separating them. The CDR3 nucleotides read TGTGCCAGCAGCCTCCCCACGTTGGGGTGGGGAAACACCATATATTTT. Protein: CASSLPTLGWGNTIYF.

This clonotype turned up a few times. The V gene is TRBV12-3 or TRBV12-4, the J gene TRBJ1-5; the D is unclear. This CDR3 has 11 residues. V gave up 1 base and J gave up 11 bases, with 6 bases separating them. The CDR3 loop is CASSLGPAQHF. CDR3 sequence (DNA): TGTGCCAGCAGTTTAGGGCCTGCCCAGCATTTT.

The rearrangement uses TRBV9 and TRBJ1-1; a possible D gene is TRBD1 (5 bases). V lost 0 bases and J 5 bases, leaving 17 bases between the germline ends. CDR3 length equals 16 residues. Germline lookup yields CDR1 SGDLS and CDR2 YYNGEE. The CDR3 nucleotides read TGTGCCAGCAGCGTAGTGAGTGGGAGGGCAGGGACTGAAGCTTTCTTT. Amino acid sequence: CASSVVSGRAGTEAFF.

This clonotype was detected only a few times. The V call is TRBV11-2, the J call TRBJ2-7, with D perhaps matching TRBD2 (6 bases). The CDR3 sequence is 15 residues long. V lost 0 bases and J lost 4, with 13 bases in between. The germline CDR1 and CDR2 sequences are SGHAT and FQNNGV. CDR3 DNA: TGTGCCAGCAGCTTAGATCTGAAACTAGCTTACGAGCAGTACTTC. This encodes CASSLDLKLAYEQYF. The whole variable domain, remainder taken from reference TRBV11-2 and TRBJ2-7, is EAGVAQSPRYKIIEKRQSVAFWCNPISGHATLYWYQQILGQGPKLLIQFQNNGVVDDSQLPKDRFSAERLKGVDSTLKIQPAKLEDSAVYLCASSLDLKLAYEQYFGPGTRLTVT.